This TCR beta chain was sequenced in a study of control samples from healthy donors and cancer patients. Using immunoSEQ multiplex PCR, the repertoire was profiled, and TCRdb retains in-frame clones only, with some absent. The table includes about 150,000 clones, approximately 93% detected once. V shed 9 bases and J shed 6 bases, with 15 bases lying between them. Per germline, CDR1 MNHEY and CDR2 SVGAGI. This CDR3 comprises 12 residues. This receptor was taken from a man aged 50 to 60 in good health. The specimen was blood. J is TRBJ2-7 and V is TRBV6-5, with D perhaps matching TRBD2 (7 bases). The CDR3 bases are TGTGCCAGTAGGGGGAGGGCCCTCGAGCAGTACTTC. Protein sequence: CASRGRALEQYF.